The 30 T cell receptor beta chains reported below all come from one sample, sequenced in a study of T cell changes during pregnancy in multiple sclerosis. This table comes from immunoSEQ multiplex PCR, and its TCRdb copy is limited to in-frame clones, with some not included. Among approximately 60,000 clones listed, 90% to 95% were seen once. The material was peripheral blood, obtained before pregnancy. These receptors originate from a female donor with multiple sclerosis, enrolled in a pregnancy study.

By share of the sample, this clone is medium-sized. The rearrangement uses TRBV13 and TRBJ2-1, with D possibly matching TRBD2 (6 bases). Germline assignment: CDR1 PRHDT and CDR2 FYEKMQ (reference sequence). Between the trimmed V and J ends, which lost 4 bases and 5 bases, there was a span of 12 bases. The CDR3 has 14 residues. This CDR3 reads CASSWRATDNEQFF. CDR3 nucleotide sequence: TGTGCCAGCAGCTGGAGGGCAACCGACAATGAGCAGTTCTTC.

The chain has TRBV19 and TRBJ2-5; D is possibly TRBD2 (5 bases). The germline V gene encodes CDR1 LNHDA and CDR2 SQIVND (reference sequence). The V and J ends lost 5 bases and 7 bases respectively, with 17 bases between them. The CDR3 loop spans 14 amino acids. This chain's CDR3 is CASSPGLSVGTQYF. The CDR3 DNA reads as TGTGCCAGTAGTCCTGGACTGAGTGTGGGGACCCAGTACTTC.

This rearrangement joins TRBV30 to TRBJ1-4; the match to TRBD1 covers 8 bases. Germline-derived CDR1 and CDR2 are GTSNPN and SVGIG (reference sequence). V dropped 3 bases and J dropped 8; count of bases not matched to a gene: 8. The CDR3 length is 14 residues. The CDR3 spells CAWRSQGAGEKLFF. The CDR3 coding sequence is TGTGCCTGGAGGTCCCAGGGGGCCGGGGAAAAACTGTTTTTT.

This chain uses TRBV7-2 with TRBJ2-5; perhaps TRBD2 as D (6 bases). V was cut by 0 bases and J by 5 bases, with 13 bases left in between. The germline CDR1 and CDR2 sequences are SGHTA and FQGNSA. This CDR3 has 15 amino acids. The CDR3: CASSLARGPGETQYF. Here the CDR3 DNA reads TGTGCCAGCAGCTTAGCGCGGGGACCTGGGGAGACCCAGTACTTC.

CDR3 nucleotides: TGTGCCAGCAGCTTAAGGACAGGGGCGAGCTATGGCTACACCTTC. As protein: CASSLRTGASYGYTF. This chain links TRBV7-3 with TRBJ1-2, with TRBD1 matching 9 bases. The germline CDR1 and CDR2 sequences are SGHTA and FQGTGA. V trimming: 1 base; J trimming: 4 bases; junction bases outside the gene matches: 4. The CDR3 has 15 amino acids.

The J gene is TRBJ1-4, the V gene TRBV9, with D tentatively TRBD1 (6 bases). CDR3 length equals 15 residues. The germline V gene has CDR1 SGDLS and CDR2 YYNGEE. V shed 2 bases and J shed 3 bases, with 11 bases lying between them. CDR3 protein: CASSVGGGPNEKLFF. CDR3 bases: TGTGCCAGCAGCGTGGGTGGGGGCCCTAATGAAAAACTGTTTTTT.

The CDR3 loop is CASSLASTDGNTIYF. CDR3 nucleotide sequence: TGTGCCAGCAGCTTAGCTTCAACAGATGGAAACACCATATATTTT. The V call is TRBV7-8, the J call TRBJ1-3; D not certain. Germline loops: CDR1 SGHVS, CDR2 FQNEAQ. V lost 0 bases, J lost 3 bases, and 9 bases lay in between. This CDR3 is built from 15 residues.

This rearrangement joins TRBV2 to TRBJ2-2; 9 nucleotides match TRBD2. Per germline, CDR1 SNHLY and CDR2 FYNNEI. Trimming removed 9 bases from V and 0 bases from J; junction bases left unmatched: 5. This CDR3 is 15 amino acids long. CDR3 bases: TGTGCCAGTTTACTAGCGGGCTCGAACACCGGGGAGCTGTTTTTT. Protein product: CASLLAGSNTGELFF.

The rearrangement links TRBV2 to TRBJ2-3; 7 bases align to TRBD1. From germline, CDR1 is SNHLY and CDR2 FYNNEI. Trimming took 4 bases from V and 2 from J; bases not matched to a gene: 6. CDR3 length equals 15 residues. The CDR3 here is CASSGPGGPTDTQYF. CDR3 DNA sequence: TGTGCCAGCAGTGGGCCAGGGGGACCCACAGATACGCAGTATTTT.

The genes are TRBV21-1 and TRBJ2-7; no check of the table's D call, TRBD1, against the DNA was made. TRBV21-1 is assigned pseudogene status. The CDR3 loop spans 16 amino acids. In DNA form, the CDR3 reads TGTGCCAGCAGCAAAACCAGGACAGGGGGATCCTACGAGCAGTACTTC. Translated, it gives CASSKTRTGGSYEQYF.

The CDR3 DNA follows: TGTGCCAGTAGTATAGTCCGCGGCAGGGTGGGGCTCACTGAAGCTTTCTTT. Protein: CASSIVRGRVGLTEAFF. J is TRBJ1-1 and V is TRBV19; maybe TRBD1 (5 bases). V gave up 1 base and J gave up 4 bases, with 19 bases separating them. The CDR3 is 17 residues long. In germline, CDR1 is LNHDA, CDR2 SQIVND (reference sequence).

V and J are TRBV2 and TRBJ2-2; 8 nucleotides agree with TRBD2. The CDR3 has 16 residues. The V gene end was trimmed by 6 bases and the J gene end by 7 bases; junction bases not matched to a gene: 13. Germline loops: CDR1 SNHLY, CDR2 FYNNEI. The CDR3 is CASRPTGTSTVGELFF. Here the CDR3 DNA reads TGTGCCAGCAGACCAACCGGGACTAGTACGGTCGGGGAGCTGTTTTTT.

The rearrangement joins TRBV7-9 to TRBJ2-2, with no clear D. The germline V and J ends were trimmed by 2 bases and 6 bases, with 4 bases remaining between them. This CDR3 contains 12 residues. The germline V gene encodes CDR1 SEHNR and CDR2 FQNEAQ (reference sequence). CDR3: CASSLSAGELFF. CDR3 nucleotides: TGTGCCAGCAGCTTAAGCGCCGGGGAGCTGTTTTTT. Supplemented by reference TRBV7-9 and TRBJ2-2, the full variable domain reads DTGVSQNPRHKITKRGQNVTFRCDPISEHNRLYWYRQTLGQGPEFLTYFQNEAQLEKSRLLSDRFSAERPKGSFSTLEIQRTEQGDSAMYLCASSLSAGELFFGEGSRLTVL.

V gene TRBV7-8 combines with J gene TRBJ2-5; 7 nucleotides align to TRBD2. The germline CDR1 and CDR2 sequences are SGHVS and FQNEAQ. The length of the CDR3 is 13 residues. J lost 2 bases, V lost 3 bases, and 0 bases had no gene match. CDR3 bases: TGTGCCAGCAGCTTGCGGGGGCAAGAGACCCAGTACTTC. Protein: CASSLRGQETQYF.

The chain recombines TRBV2 with TRBJ2-7, with TRBD1 matching over 9 bases. V shed 5 bases, J shed 4 bases, and the junction held 6 bases outside the gene matches. CDR1 and CDR2 from the germline V gene are SNHLY and FYNNEI. This CDR3 contains 14 residues. CDR3 coding DNA: TGTGCCAGCAGTAAACAGGGGGCGCGGTACGAGCAGTACTTC. Amino acid sequence: CASSKQGARYEQYF. Full variable domain (rest looked up from reference TRBV2 and TRBJ2-7): EPEVTQTPSHQVTQMGQEVILRCVPISNHLYFYWYRQILGQKVEFLVSFYNNEISEKSEIFDDQFSVERPDGSNFTLKIRSTKLEDSAMYFCASSKQGARYEQYFGPGTRLTVT.

The genes are TRBV6-5 and TRBJ1-2; tentatively, D is TRBD1 (5 bases). The length of the CDR3 is 14 residues. V lost 0 bases to trimming and J lost 7 bases, with 12 bases between them. Germline CDR1 MNHEY, CDR2 SVGAGI. The CDR3 DNA reads TGTGCCAGCAGTTACTCAAGCCAGGGCAGTGGCTACACCTTC. As protein: CASSYSSQGSGYTF.

The rearrangement joins TRBV30 to TRBJ1-1; unclear D gene. The V end was cut by 1 base, the J end by 4 bases, with 7 bases between. The germline V gene has CDR1 GTSNPN and CDR2 SVGIG (reference sequence). The length of the CDR3 is 12 residues. The CDR3 DNA reads TGTGCCTGGAGTGATTACGGCACTGAAGCTTTCTTT. This codes for CAWSDYGTEAFF. The whole variable domain, remainder taken from reference TRBV30 and TRBJ1-1, is SQTIHQWPATLVQPVGSPLSLECTVEGTSNPNLYWYRQAAGRGLQLLFYSVGIGQISSEVPQNLSASRPQDRQFILSSKKLLLSDSGFYLCAWSDYGTEAFFGQGTRLTVV.

The V and J genes are TRBV7-6 and TRBJ2-5; 8 bases are shared with TRBD2. V dropped 1 base and J dropped 1; count of bases not matched to a gene: 2. The CDR3 has 15 residues. CDR1 and CDR2 (germline): SGHVS, FNYEAQ. The CDR3 sequence: CASSLGAGAQETQYF. CDR3 DNA sequence: TGTGCCAGCAGCTTAGGAGCGGGGGCCCAAGAGACCCAGTACTTC.

The V and J genes are TRBV7-6 and TRBJ2-3, with D uncertain. CDR1 is SGHVS and CDR2 is FNYEAQ in the germline V gene. The CDR3 loop spans 16 amino acids. V was pared by 2 bases and J by 2 bases, with 14 bases between. The CDR3 region is CASSLLAGGSTDTQYF. CDR3 DNA sequence: TGTGCCAGCAGCTTACTGGCCGGCGGATCCACAGATACGCAGTATTTT.

The V and J genes are TRBV5-4 and TRBJ2-5; D gene unclear. The assigned J gene may be wrong: the sequence end matches TRBJ2-7 better. Germline V gene data show CDR1 as SGHNT and CDR2 as YYREEE (reference sequence). This CDR3 spans 9 amino acids. CDR3 residues: CASKYEQYF. CDR3 nucleotide sequence: TGTGCCAGCAAATACGAGCAGTACTTC.

This clone was counted once. The V and J genes are TRBV7-2 and TRBJ1-4, with TRBD1 identical over 10 bases. The CDR3 has 16 residues. V lost 0 bases to trimming and J lost 5 bases; unmatched junction nucleotides: 3. Germline V gives CDR1 SGHTA, CDR2 FQGNSA. Written as DNA, the CDR3 is TGTGCCAGCAGCTTAGCCCGGACAGGGGGAAATGAAAAACTGTTTTTT. This codes for CASSLARTGGNEKLFF.

J is TRBJ2-7 and V is TRBV6-5; 10 nucleotides match TRBD1. This CDR3 is 14 amino acids long. Per the germline V gene, CDR1 is MNHEY and CDR2 is SVGAGI. Trimming removed 10 bases from V and 1 base from J; junction bases left unmatched: 7. The CDR3 loop reads CATEDRGSSYEQYF. For the CDR3, the DNA is TGTGCCACCGAGGACAGGGGGAGTTCCTACGAGCAGTACTTC.

V usage is TRBV18 and J usage is TRBJ1-6; no definite D call. Trimming took 0 bases from V and 9 from J, leaving 12 bases between them. In germline, CDR1 is KGHSH, CDR2 LQKENI. The CDR3 extends over 15 amino acids. The CDR3 DNA sequence: TGTGCCAGCTCACCACCTTGGTCGACGGGTTCACCCCTCCACTTT. Its translation: CASSPPWSTGSPLHF. Together with reference TRBV18 and TRBJ1-6, the CDR3 gives the full variable domain: NAGVMQNPRHLVRRRGQEARLRCSPMKGHSHVYWYRQLPEEGLKFMVYLQKENIIDESGMPKERFSAEFPKEGPSILRIQQVVRGDSAAYFCASSPPWSTGSPLHFGNGTRLTVT.

The chain is built from TRBV29-1 and TRBJ1-4, with a weak D call TRBD1 (6 bases). The ends were cut back, 7 bases at V and 8 bases at J, with 23 bases in the middle. The length of the CDR3 is 15 residues. Germline assignment: CDR1 SQVTM and CDR2 ANQGSEA. The CDR3 region is CSARSTQGRGEKLFF. In nucleotides, the CDR3 is TGCAGCGCCCGCTCCACACAGGGTAGAGGGGAAAAACTGTTTTTT.

The chain links TRBV6-5 to TRBJ1-2, with 7 bases fitting TRBD1. Germline values: CDR1 MNHEY, CDR2 SVGAGI. The CDR3 contains 14 residues. Unmatched junction bases numbered 3, after V lost 0 bases and J lost 5 bases. The CDR3 region has the DNA TGTGCCAGCAGTTACTCGACAGGGCGTTATGGCTACACCTTC. Residues: CASSYSTGRYGYTF.

Here the CDR3 DNA reads TGTGCCAGCAGTGGCTCCGGACTGATGAAGGAGCCCCAGCATTTT. Encoded protein: CASSGSGLMKEPQHF. The chain is built from TRBV2 and TRBJ1-5; no clear D. The germline gives CDR1 SNHLY, CDR2 FYNNEI. V lost 4 bases and J lost 8, with 18 bases in between. CDR3 length: 15 amino acids.

This chain connects TRBV27 to TRBJ2-3; TRBD2 is a possible D gene (6 bases). The CDR3 extends over 14 amino acids. Trimming stripped 6 bases from V and 5 bases from J, with 15 bases between. The germline CDR1 and CDR2 sequences are MNHEY and SMNVEV (reference sequence). In DNA form, the CDR3 reads TGTGCCAGCAGGCTCACTAGCAACGAAGATACGCAGTATTTT. Residues: CASRLTSNEDTQYF.

In its sample, this clone was seen once. V usage is TRBV5-1 and J usage is TRBJ1-5; no firm D call. Looked up from germline, CDR1 is SGHRS and CDR2 is YFSETQ. Trimming removed 0 bases at V and 7 bases at J, with 14 bases between. This CDR3 has 15 residues. Written as DNA, the CDR3 is TGCGCCAGCAGCTTGGGCCTAGGTGGCAGACAGCCCCAGCATTTT. This gives the protein CASSLGLGGRQPQHF.

The V and J genes are TRBV4-1 and TRBJ1-1; no definite D call. This CDR3 comprises 12 residues. The germline V gene encodes CDR1 MGHRA and CDR2 YSYEKL. Trimming pared 4 bases from V and 4 bases from J, leaving 7 bases between. CDR3 DNA sequence: TGCGCCAGCAGCCGAGCAGGCACTGAAGCTTTCTTT. Translating it yields CASSRAGTEAFF.

The CDR3 coding sequence is TGTGCCAGCTCGCCACAGGGGGCTAACTATGGCTACACCTTC. Protein product: CASSPQGANYGYTF. The V gene is TRBV5-4, the J gene TRBJ1-2; 8 bases are shared with TRBD1. The CDR3 contains 14 residues. CDR1 and CDR2 (germline): SGHNT, YYREEE (reference sequence). The V and J ends lost 7 bases and 0 bases, in that order; junction bases with no gene match: 5.